This T cell receptor (beta chain) was captured in a study of tissue T cells after allogeneic stem cell transplantation. CDR1 is LGHNA and CDR2 is YNLKQL in the germline V gene (reference sequence). Trimming took 1 base from V and 0 from J; bases not matched to a gene: 2. The CDR3 is 17 residues long. A note on this clone: Its antigen is still unknown. The listed genes are named as in mouse. Read sequence stops 1 residue before the CDR3 end, and the germline J gene provides the missing end.

Study-wide results and caveats: Some tissue clones might be persisting host cells; their alloreactivity or antigen specificity was not determined.

Sample time point: mouse harvest day 14 after allogeneic transplant. The graft held 10^6 splenic CD5+ T cells and 10^7 T-cell-depleted bone marrow cells. Tissues came from B6→BALB/c major-mismatch GVHD mice at day 7 or 14. Sequenced by immunoSEQ multiplex PCR; TCRdb stores in-frame clones only, minus some. The table lists about 1,100 clones, around 46% of them singletons, with about 40% in the top ten. The chain carries TRBV5 and TRBJ2-3, with 12 bases fitting TRBD2. Sequenced input: spleen. This sequence was found in a female BALB/c mouse given C57BL/6 T cells with graft-versus-host disease after an allogeneic hematopoietic cell transplant. CDR3 bases read: TGTGCCAGCAGCCAAGGACTGGGGGGGCGAAGTGCAGAAACGCTGTAT. Protein product: CASSQGLGGRSAETLY. The full CDR3 sequence reads CASSQGLGGRSAETLYF.